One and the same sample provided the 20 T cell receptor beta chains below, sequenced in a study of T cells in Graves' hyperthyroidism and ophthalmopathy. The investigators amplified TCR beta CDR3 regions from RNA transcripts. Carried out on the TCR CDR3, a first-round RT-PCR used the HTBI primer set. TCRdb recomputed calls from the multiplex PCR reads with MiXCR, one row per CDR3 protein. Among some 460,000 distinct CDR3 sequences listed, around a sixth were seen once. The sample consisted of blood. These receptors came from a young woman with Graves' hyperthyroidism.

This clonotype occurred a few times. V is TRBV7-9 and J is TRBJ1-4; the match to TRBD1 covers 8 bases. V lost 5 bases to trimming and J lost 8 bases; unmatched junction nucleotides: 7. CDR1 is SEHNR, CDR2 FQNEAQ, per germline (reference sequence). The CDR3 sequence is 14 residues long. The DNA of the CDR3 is TGTGCCAGCAGCCACGGACAGGGTGAAGAAAAACTGTTTTTT. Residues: CASSHGQGEEKLFF.

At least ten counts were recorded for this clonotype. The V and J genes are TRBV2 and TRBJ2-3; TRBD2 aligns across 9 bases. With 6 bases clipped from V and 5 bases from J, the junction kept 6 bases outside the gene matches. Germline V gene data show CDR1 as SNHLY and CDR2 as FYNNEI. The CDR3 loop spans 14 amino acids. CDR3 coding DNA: TGTGCCAGCAGCGTGGGACTAGCTCAAGATACGCAGTATTTT. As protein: CASSVGLAQDTQYF.

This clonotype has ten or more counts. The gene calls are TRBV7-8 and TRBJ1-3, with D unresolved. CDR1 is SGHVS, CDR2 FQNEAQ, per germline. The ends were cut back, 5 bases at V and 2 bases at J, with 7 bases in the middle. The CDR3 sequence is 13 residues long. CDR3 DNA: TGTGCCAGCAGCCCCTGGGCTGGAAACACCATATATTTT. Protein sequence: CASSPWAGNTIYF.

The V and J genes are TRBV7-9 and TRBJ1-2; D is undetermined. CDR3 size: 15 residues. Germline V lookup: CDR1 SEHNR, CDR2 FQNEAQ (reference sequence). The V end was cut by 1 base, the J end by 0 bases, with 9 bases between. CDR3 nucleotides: TGTGCCAGCAGCTTAGTTCCAGAAACTAACTATGGCTACACCTTC. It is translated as CASSLVPETNYGYTF.

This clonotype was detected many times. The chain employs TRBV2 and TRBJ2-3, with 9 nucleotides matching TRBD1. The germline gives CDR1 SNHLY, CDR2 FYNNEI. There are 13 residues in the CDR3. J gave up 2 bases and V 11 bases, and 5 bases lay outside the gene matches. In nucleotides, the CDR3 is TGTGCCGGCCGGGACAGGGCCACAGATACGCAGTATTTT. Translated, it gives CAGRDRATDTQYF.

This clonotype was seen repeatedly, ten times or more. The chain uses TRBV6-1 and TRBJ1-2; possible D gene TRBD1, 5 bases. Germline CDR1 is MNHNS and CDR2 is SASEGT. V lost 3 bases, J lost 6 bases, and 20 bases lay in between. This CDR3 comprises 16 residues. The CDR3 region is CASSDRTGLQPHGYTF. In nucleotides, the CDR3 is TGTGCCAGCAGTGATCGTACGGGACTTCAGCCCCATGGCTACACCTTC.

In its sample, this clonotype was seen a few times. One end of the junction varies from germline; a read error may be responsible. CDR3 sequence: CASSLWLSGANVLAF. DNA of the CDR3: TGTGCCAGCAGTTTATGGTTGTCTGGGGCCAACGTCCTGGCTTTC. The chain carries TRBV27 and TRBJ2-6, with TRBD1 as a possible D gene (5 bases). Germline lookup yields CDR1 MNHEY and CDR2 SMNVEV (reference sequence). The CDR3 consists of 15 residues.

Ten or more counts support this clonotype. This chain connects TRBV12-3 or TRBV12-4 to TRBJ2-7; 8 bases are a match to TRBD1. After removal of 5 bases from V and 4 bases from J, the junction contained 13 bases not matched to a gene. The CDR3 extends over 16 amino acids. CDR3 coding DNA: TGTGCCAGCAGTCCCAAAGCAGGGGGCTTTGCATACGAGCAGTACTTC. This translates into CASSPKAGGFAYEQYF.

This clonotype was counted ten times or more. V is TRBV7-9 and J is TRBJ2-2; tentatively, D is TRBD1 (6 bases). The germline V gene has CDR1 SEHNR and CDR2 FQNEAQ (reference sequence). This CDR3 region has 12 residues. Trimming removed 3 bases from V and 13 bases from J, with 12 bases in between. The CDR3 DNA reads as TGTGCCAGCAGCTTCCTACTGGACAGGCTGTTTTTT. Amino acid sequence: CASSFLLDRLFF.

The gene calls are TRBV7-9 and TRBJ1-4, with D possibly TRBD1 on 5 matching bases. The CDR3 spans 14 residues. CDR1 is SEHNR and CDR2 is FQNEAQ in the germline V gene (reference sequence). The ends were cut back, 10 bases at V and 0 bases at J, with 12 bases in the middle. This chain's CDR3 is CAIEGATTNEKLFF. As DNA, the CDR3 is TGTGCCATTGAAGGGGCCACAACTAATGAAAAACTGTTTTTT.

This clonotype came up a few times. CDR3 residues: CASSETGNIDGYTF. CDR3 nucleotide sequence: TGTGCCAGCAGTGAAACAGGGAATATCGATGGCTACACCTTC. The chain has TRBV6-1 and TRBJ1-2; possibly TRBD1 for D (6 bases). V shed 2 bases and J shed 6 bases, with 13 bases lying between them. The germline V gene encodes CDR1 MNHNS and CDR2 SASEGT. The CDR3 runs to 14 residues.

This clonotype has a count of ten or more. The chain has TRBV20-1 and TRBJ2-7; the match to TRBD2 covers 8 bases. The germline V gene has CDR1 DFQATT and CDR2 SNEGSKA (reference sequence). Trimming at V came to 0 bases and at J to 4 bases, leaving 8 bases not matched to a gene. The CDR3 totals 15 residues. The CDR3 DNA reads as TGCAGTGCTAGAGACGGAGGCAGCGGGGGTTACGAGCAGTACTTC. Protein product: CSARDGGSGGYEQYF.

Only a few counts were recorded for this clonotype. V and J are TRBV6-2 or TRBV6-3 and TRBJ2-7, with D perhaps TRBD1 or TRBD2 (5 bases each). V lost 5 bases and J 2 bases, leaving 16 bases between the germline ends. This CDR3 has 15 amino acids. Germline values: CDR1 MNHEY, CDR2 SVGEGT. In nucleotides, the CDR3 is TGTGCCAGCAGTGGGGGATTGGTGGGGCCCTACGAGCAGTACTTC. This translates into CASSGGLVGPYEQYF.

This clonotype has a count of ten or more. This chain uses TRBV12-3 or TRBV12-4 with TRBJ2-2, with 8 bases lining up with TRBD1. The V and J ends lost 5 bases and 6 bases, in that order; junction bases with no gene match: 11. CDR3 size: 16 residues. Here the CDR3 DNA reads TGTGCCAGCAGTCCCCAAGGACAGGGAATAGCCGGGGAGCTGTTTTTT. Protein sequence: CASSPQGQGIAGELFF.

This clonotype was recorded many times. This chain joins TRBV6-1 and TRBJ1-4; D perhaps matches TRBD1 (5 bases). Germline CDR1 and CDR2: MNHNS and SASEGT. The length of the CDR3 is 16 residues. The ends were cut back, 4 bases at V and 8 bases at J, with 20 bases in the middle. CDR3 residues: CASSVGATGRREKLFF. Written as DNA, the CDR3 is TGTGCCAGCAGTGTCGGGGCCACGGGACGACGGGAAAAACTGTTTTTT.

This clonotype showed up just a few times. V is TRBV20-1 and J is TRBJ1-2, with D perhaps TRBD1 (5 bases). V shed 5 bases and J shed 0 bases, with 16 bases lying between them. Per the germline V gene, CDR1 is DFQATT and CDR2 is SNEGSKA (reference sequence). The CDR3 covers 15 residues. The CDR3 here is CSAGTLGASNYGYTF. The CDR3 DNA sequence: TGCAGTGCTGGGACCCTCGGGGCGTCTAACTATGGCTACACCTTC.

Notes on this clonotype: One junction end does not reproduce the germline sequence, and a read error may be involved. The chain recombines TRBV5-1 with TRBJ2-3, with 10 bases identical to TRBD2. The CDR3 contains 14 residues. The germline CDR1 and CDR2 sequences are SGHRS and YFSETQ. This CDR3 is CASSSSGSTDTQNF. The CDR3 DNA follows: TGCGCCAGCAGCTCTAGCGGGAGCACAGATACGCAGAATTTT.

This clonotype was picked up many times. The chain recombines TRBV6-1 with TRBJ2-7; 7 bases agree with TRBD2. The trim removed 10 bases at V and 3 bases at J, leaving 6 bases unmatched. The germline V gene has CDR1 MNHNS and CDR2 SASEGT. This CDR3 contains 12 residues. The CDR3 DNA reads TGTGCCACAAGAAGCGGGAACTACGAGCAGTACTTC. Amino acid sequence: CATRSGNYEQYF.

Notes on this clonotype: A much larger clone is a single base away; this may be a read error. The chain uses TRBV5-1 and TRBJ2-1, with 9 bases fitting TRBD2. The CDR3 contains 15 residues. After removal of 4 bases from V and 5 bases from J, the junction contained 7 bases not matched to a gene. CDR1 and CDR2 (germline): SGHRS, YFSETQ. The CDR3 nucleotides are TGCGCCAGCAGCCTCGGGACTAGCAGAAACAATGAGCAGTTCTTC. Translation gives CASSLGTSRNNEQFF.

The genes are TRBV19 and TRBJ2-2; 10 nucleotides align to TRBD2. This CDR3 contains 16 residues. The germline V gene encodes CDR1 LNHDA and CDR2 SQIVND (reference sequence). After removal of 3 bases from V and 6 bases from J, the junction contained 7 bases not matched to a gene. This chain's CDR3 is CASSIEAAGGPGELFF. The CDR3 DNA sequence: TGTGCCAGTAGTATTGAGGCAGCGGGAGGGCCCGGGGAGCTGTTTTTT.